Detailed here is one T cell receptor beta chain. Germline CDR1 is MNHEY and CDR2 is SMNVEV (reference sequence). The length of the CDR3 is 14 residues. The V end was cut by 3 bases, the J end by 1 base, with 6 bases between. This specimen belongs to a study of T cell changes during pregnancy in multiple sclerosis. Some clones are missing from TCRdb's copy, which holds only in-frame ones; the method was immunoSEQ multiplex PCR. Among under 70,000 clones listed, around 90% were seen once. The sample was CD4+ T cells from peripheral blood mononuclear cells, taken after pregnancy. This chain connects TRBV27 to TRBJ2-2; D uncertain. The TCR was taken from a female donor with multiple sclerosis, enrolled in a pregnancy study. The CDR3 region has the DNA TGTGCCAGCAGTTTCGCAGAGAACACCGGGGAGCTGTTTTTT. Translation gives CASSFAENTGELFF.